This T cell receptor (beta chain) was identified during a study of T cells in Graves' hyperthyroidism and ophthalmopathy. The CDR3 is 14 residues long. The V end was cut by 6 bases, the J end by 0 bases, with 8 bases between. Germline-derived CDR1 and CDR2 are KGHDR and SFDVKD. RNA transcripts were the template for amplifying TCR beta CDR3 regions. HTBI primers were the set used in a first-round RT-PCR of the TCR CDR3. TCRdb re-derived calls from the multiplex PCR reads in MiXCR, one entry per CDR3 protein. The sample contains around 350,000 distinct CDR3 sequences, about a fifth of which appear only once.

The chain has TRBV24-1 and TRBJ1-5, with D hard to call. Sequencing used blood. This clonotype originated in a woman in her late teens or twenties with Graves' hyperthyroidism. This CDR3 reads CATSLDNSNQPQHF. The DNA for the CDR3 is TGTGCCACCAGTCTCGATAATAGCAATCAGCCCCAGCATTTT.